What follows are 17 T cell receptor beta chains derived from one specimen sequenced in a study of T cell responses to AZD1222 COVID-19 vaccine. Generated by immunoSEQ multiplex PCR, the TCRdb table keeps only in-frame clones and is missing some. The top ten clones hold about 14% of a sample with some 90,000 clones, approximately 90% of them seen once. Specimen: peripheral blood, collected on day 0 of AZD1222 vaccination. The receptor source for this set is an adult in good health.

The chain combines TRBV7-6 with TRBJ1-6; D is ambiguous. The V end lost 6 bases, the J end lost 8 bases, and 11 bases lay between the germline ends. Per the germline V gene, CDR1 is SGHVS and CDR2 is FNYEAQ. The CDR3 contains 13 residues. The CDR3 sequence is CASRSFTDSPLHF. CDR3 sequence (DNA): TGTGCCAGCAGGTCCTTCACCGATTCACCCCTCCACTTT.

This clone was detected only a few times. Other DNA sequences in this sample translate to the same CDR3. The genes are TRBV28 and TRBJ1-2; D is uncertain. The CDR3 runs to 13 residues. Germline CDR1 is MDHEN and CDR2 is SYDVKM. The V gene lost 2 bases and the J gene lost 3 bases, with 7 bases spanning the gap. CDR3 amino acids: CASSLGRDYGYTF. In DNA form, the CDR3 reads TGTGCCAGCAGTTTAGGCAGAGACTATGGCTACACCTTC.

The CDR3 DNA is TGTGCCAGCAGCGTTCTAGCGGGGGGGCACGATGAGCAGTTCTTC. Amino acids: CASSVLAGGHDEQFF. J is TRBJ2-1 and V is TRBV9; 12 bases are shared with TRBD2. Looked up from germline, CDR1 is SGDLS and CDR2 is YYNGEE. V dropped 2 bases and J dropped 8; count of bases not matched to a gene: 5. CDR3 length: 15 amino acids.

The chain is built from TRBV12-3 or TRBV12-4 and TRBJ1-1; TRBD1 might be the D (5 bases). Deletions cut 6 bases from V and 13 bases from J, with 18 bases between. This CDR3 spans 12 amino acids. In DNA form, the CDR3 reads TGTGCCAGCAGCTTCGACAGTTACAATGGTTTCTTT. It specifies CASSFDSYNGFF.

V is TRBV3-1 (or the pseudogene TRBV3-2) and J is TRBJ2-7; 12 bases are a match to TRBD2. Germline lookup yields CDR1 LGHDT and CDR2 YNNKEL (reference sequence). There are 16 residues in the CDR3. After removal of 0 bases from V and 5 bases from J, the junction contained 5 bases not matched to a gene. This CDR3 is CASSQETSGGTNEQYF. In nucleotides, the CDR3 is TGTGCCAGCAGCCAAGAGACTAGCGGGGGTACCAACGAGCAGTACTTC.

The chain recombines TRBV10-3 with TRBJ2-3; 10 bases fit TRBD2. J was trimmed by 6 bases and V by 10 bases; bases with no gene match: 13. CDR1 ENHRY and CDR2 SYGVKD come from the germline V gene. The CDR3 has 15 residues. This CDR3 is CATSVQRGGGDTQYF. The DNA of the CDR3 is TGTGCCACGTCAGTCCAGCGGGGGGGCGGGGATACGCAGTATTTT.

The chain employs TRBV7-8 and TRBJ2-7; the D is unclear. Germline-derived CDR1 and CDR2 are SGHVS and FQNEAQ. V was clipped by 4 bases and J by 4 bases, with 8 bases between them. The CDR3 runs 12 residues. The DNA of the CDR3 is TGTGCCAGCAGCTCGTCACAGTACGAGCAGTACTTC. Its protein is CASSSSQYEQYF.

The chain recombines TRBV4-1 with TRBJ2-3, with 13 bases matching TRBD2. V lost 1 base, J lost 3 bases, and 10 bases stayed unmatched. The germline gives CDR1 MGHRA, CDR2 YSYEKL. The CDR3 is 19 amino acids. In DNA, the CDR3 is TGCGCCAGCAGCCAAGTCGAGACTAGCGGGGGGTCAGGGACAGATACGCAGTATTTT. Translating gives CASSQVETSGGSGTDTQYF.

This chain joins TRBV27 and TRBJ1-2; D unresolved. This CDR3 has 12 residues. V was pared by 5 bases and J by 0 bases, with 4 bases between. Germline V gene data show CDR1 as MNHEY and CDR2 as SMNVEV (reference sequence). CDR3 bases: TGTGCCAGCAGTCGGTCTAACTATGGCTACACCTTC. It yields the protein CASSRSNYGYTF.

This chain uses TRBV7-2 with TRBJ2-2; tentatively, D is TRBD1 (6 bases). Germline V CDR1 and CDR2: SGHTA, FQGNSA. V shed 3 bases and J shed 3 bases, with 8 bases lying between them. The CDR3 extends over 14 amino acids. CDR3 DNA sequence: TGTGCCAGCAGCTTCGGACAGTACACCGGGGAGCTGTTTTTT. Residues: CASSFGQYTGELFF. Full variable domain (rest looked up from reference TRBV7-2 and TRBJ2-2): GAGVSQSPSNKVTEKGKDVELRCDPISGHTALYWYRQSLGQGLEFLIYFQGNSAPDKSGLPSDRFSAERTGGSVSTLTIQRTQQEDSAVYLCASSFGQYTGELFFGEGSRLTVL.

The CDR3 is CAIKPGGDTDTQYF. DNA of the CDR3: TGTGCCATCAAGCCTGGGGGAGACACAGATACGCAGTATTTT. J is TRBJ2-3 and V is TRBV10-3; D is tentatively TRBD1 or TRBD2 (5 bases each). V shed 7 bases and J shed 2 bases, with 13 bases lying between them. Germline V lookup: CDR1 ENHRY, CDR2 SYGVKD. The CDR3 totals 14 residues.

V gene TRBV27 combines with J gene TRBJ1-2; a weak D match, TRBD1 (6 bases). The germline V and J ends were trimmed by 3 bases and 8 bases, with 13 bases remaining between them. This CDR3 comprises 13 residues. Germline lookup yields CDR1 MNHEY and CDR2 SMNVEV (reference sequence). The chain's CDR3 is CASSFRGNGGYTF. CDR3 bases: TGTGCCAGCAGTTTTAGGGGGAATGGGGGCTACACCTTC.

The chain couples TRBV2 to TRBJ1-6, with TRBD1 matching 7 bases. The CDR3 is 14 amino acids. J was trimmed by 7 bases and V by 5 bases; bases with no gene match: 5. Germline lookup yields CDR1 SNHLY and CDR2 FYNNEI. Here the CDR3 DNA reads TGTGCCAGCAGTACCGGGACAGAGAATTCACCCCTCCACTTT. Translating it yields CASSTGTENSPLHF.

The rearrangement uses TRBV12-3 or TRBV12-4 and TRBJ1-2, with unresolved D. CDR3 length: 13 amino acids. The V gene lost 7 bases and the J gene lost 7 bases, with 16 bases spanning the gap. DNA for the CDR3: TGTGCCAGCACCTCAGAGATCTTCCGTGGCTACACCTTC. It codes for CASTSEIFRGYTF.

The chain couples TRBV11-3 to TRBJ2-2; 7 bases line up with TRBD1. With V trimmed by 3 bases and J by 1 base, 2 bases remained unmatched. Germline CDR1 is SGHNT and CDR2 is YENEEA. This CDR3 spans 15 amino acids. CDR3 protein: CASSLRTGNTGELFF. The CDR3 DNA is TGTGCCAGCAGCTTGAGGACAGGGAACACCGGGGAGCTGTTTTTT.

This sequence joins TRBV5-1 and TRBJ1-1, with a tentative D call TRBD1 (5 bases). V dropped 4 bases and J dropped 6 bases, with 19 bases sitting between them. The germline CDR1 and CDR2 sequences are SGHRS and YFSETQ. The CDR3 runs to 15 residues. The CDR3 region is CASSPIEGLRAEAFF. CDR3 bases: TGCGCCAGCAGCCCGATTGAGGGGCTGCGGGCTGAAGCTTTCTTT.

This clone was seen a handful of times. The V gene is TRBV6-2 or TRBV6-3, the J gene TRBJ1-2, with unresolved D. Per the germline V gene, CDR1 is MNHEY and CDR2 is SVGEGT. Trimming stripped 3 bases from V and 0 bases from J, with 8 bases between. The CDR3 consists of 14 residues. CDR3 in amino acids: CASSYGGTNYGYTF. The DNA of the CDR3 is TGTGCCAGCAGTTATGGCGGAACTAACTATGGCTACACCTTC.